This T cell receptor (beta chain) derives from a study of cytomegalovirus exposure and HLA in healthy donors. The PCR was carried out with 60 Vbeta primers and 13 Jbeta primers. This table comes from immunoSEQ multiplex PCR, and its TCRdb copy is limited to in-frame clones, with some not included. The sample lists about 110,000 clones; roughly four fifths were seen once. Details on this clone: Its antigen is not identified.

Study results and caveats: Later on, analysis showed that most CMV-associated TCR beta chains appeared to be HLA-restricted. Whilst most TCR sequences proved rare, a subset of public TCRs occurred across many donors. A likely sequencing artifact accounted for one observed cluster of highly shared sequence variants.

The sequenced sample was PBMCs. The TCR comes from a man aged 30-40 years in good health and CMV-seropositive.

In DNA, the CDR3 is TGTGCCAGCAGCGTTACTAGCGGGGGGGGTTACGAGCAGTACTTC. Translation gives CASSVTSGGGYEQYF. The V call is TRBV7-3, the J call TRBJ2-7, with 13 positions matching TRBD2. Germline trimming cut 5 bases from V and 4 bases from J; bases unmatched to any gene: 5. Germline CDR1 and CDR2: SGHTA and FQGTGA. The CDR3 length is 15 residues.